This is a list of T cell receptor beta chains from one sample in a study of blood T cell repertoires in COVID-19. Assay used: immunoSEQ multiplex PCR; TCRdb lists only in-frame clones, some missing. Of roughly 86,000 clones in the sample, around 80% are singletons; the top ten hold approximately 9%. Sequenced material: peripheral blood. These receptors were obtained from a man aged 50 to 59 who had recovered from COVID-19. Each CDR3 is given with its conserved first and last residue. The order of the fields is V gene, CDR3 protein.

V: TRBV6-5; CDR3: CASKQGRGYSPLHF
V: TRBV6-5; CDR3: CASSPLAGVAEQFF
V: TRBV3-1/TRBV3-2; CDR3: CASSQEFPGSLTDTQYF
V: TRBV3-1/TRBV3-2; CDR3: CASSRAGVREDTQYF
V: TRBV20-1; CDR3: CSASGGIGQGNTGELFF
V: TRBV11-3; CDR3: CASSLGNLAGGIQETQYF
V: TRBV5-5; CDR3: CASSPYMTGGNGNQPQHF
V: TRBV7-8; CDR3: CASSLTSGGATGELFF
V: TRBV7-9; CDR3: CASSLDGGHRVGFF
V: TRBV6-2/TRBV6-3; CDR3: CASRPITGLAGLGELFF
V: TRBV25-1; CDR3: CASLGHRGEQYF
V: TRBV9; CDR3: CASSTGTGNYEQYF
V: TRBV24-1; CDR3: CATSGSRGETQYF
V: TRBV11-1; CDR3: CASSSLAGAYNEQFF
V: TRBV27; CDR3: CASSLRGGADKFGELFF
V: TRBV7-8; CDR3: CASSLVVGTGIGTEAFF
V: TRBV7-9; CDR3: CASSATSGTYNEQFF
V: TRBV5-5; CDR3: CASSAVNYGYTF
V: TRBV7-3; CDR3: CASSPRGGLYNEQFF
V: TRBV16; CDR3: CASRLGTFGEQYF
V: TRBV18; CDR3: CASSPPSGHYGYTF
V: TRBV28; CDR3: CASSPIRGGGYTEAFF
V: TRBV19; CDR3: CASINWNTEAFF
V: TRBV30; CDR3: CAWTFGIGVNSPLHF
V: TRBV11-2; CDR3: CASQQGSETQYF
V: TRBV2; CDR3: CASSLSGVMNTEAFF
V: TRBV6-5; CDR3: CATRTSGNTIYF
V: TRBV5-1; CDR3: CASSSYSGTSYNEQFF
V: TRBV2; CDR3: CASSDWDFYNEQFF